This TCR beta chain was sequenced during a study of blood T cells in healthy people across ages. General study findings and limits: The percentage of naive T cells correlated strongly with TCR beta diversity. Investigators viewed diversity estimates from one million T cells as underestimates, the study reported.

Germline assignment: CDR1 DFQATT and CDR2 SNEGSKA (reference sequence). The CDR3 has 14 amino acids. Concerning this clonotype: Its antigen is still unknown. At one of its ends the junction is not consistent with the germline gene, which may arise from a read error.

Together with a sample-barcoded 5' primer, a J-beta primer mix was included in a second PCR lasting about 7 to 12 cycles. All cDNA molecules were each tagged by a template-switch adaptor with 12 random nucleotides. In TCRdb, the 5' RACE reads were re-called with MiXCR into one record per CDR3 protein. The sample carries 850,000 to 1,300,000 distinct CDR3 sequences, 35% to 50% recorded once. PBMCs numbering at least 6.5 million were isolated per sample. The V gene is TRBV20-1, the J gene TRBJ2-3, with D possibly being TRBD2 (7 bases). This receptor was identified in a woman aged 60 to 75 in good health. The specimen sequenced was blood. The DNA of the CDR3 is TGCAGTGCTAGGATTCGCGGGGGCACAGGTACGCAGTATTTT. Its translation is CSARIRGGTGTQYF.